What follows are 4 T cell receptor beta chains derived from one specimen sequenced in a study of shared clonotypes between healthy human individuals (dated by TCRdb to about 2020). For the CD8 naive samples, CD45RO-negative cells were positively selected for CCR7, yielding a CD45RA+CCR7+ population from which TemRA cells were excluded. Library prep was done by the immunoSEQ multiplex PCR assay. TCRdb took this table from immuneACCESS and kept in-frame rearrangements with V and J called. Such tables lack part of the clones; where checked against another copy, unresolved V genes explain under half of the gap, and the rest is unexplained. In this sample the table shows some 2 million clones, about 95% of which occur a single time. The biggest ten clones account for under 1.5% of the sample. Sequenced material: naive CD8+ T cells sorted from blood. Read against the paper, the sample's cell subset or site label means: CD45RA+CCR7+. These receptors came from a young man in good health.

This clone is a singleton in its sample. In DNA form, the CDR3 reads TGTGCCAGCAGCCGCCCATCTTACCTTTCGGATACGCAGTATTTT. Protein product: CASSRPSYLSDTQYF. The chain carries TRBV11-2 and TRBJ2-3; D is uncertain. Germline lookup yields CDR1 SGHAT and CDR2 FQNNGV. V gave up 5 bases and J gave up 6 bases, with 18 bases separating them. The CDR3 extends over 15 amino acids. The variable domain in full, with the rest retrieved from reference TRBV11-2 and TRBJ2-3, is EAGVAQSPRYKIIEKRQSVAFWCNPISGHATLYWYQQILGQGPKLLIQFQNNGVVDDSQLPKDRFSAERLKGVDSTLKIQPAKLEDSAVYLCASSRPSYLSDTQYFGPGTRLTVL.

The V gene is TRBV6-1, the J gene TRBJ2-7; tentatively, D is TRBD1 or TRBD2 (5 bases each). Germline CDR1 and CDR2: MNHNS and SASEGT. The length of the CDR3 is 15 residues. V lost 1 base, J lost 4 bases, and 14 bases lay in between. This chain's CDR3 is CASSEERGYGYEQYF. Here the CDR3 DNA reads TGTGCCAGCAGTGAAGAGAGGGGCTACGGTTACGAGCAGTACTTC.

This clone has only one observation. The chain joins TRBV5-5 to TRBJ2-7; TRBD1 agrees at 10 bases. The ends lost 1 base at V and 3 bases at J; junction bases unmatched: 4. This CDR3 comprises 15 residues. Germline CDR1 reads SGHKS; CDR2 reads YYEKEE (reference sequence). In DNA form, the CDR3 reads TGTGCCAGCAGCTTGATTGGGACAGGGGTCTACGAGCAGTACTTC. This translates into CASSLIGTGVYEQYF.

The chain combines TRBV6-5 with TRBJ1-5; 7 positions match TRBD1. Germline CDR1 and CDR2: MNHEY and SVGAGI. The CDR3 runs 14 residues. The trim removed 5 bases at V and 4 bases at J, leaving 5 bases unmatched. This CDR3 reads CASSLGQANQPQHF. The CDR3 DNA reads TGTGCCAGCAGTCTAGGACAGGCTAATCAGCCCCAGCATTTT.